These 4 T cell receptor beta chains were sequenced from one sample in a study of T cell responses to AZD1222 COVID-19 vaccine. TCRdb's copy holds only in-frame clones and misses some; the assay was immunoSEQ multiplex PCR. Counted here are about 85,000 clones, about 86% occurring once; the ten biggest clones make up 10%. Sequences were derived from peripheral blood, sampled on day 0 of MenACWY control vaccination. All receptors derive from an adult in good health.

The genes are TRBV6-2 or TRBV6-3 and TRBJ1-2; no reliable D call. Between the trimmed V and J ends, which lost 6 bases and 7 bases, there was a span of 15 bases. Germline V lookup: CDR1 MNHEY, CDR2 SVGEGT. The CDR3 consists of 13 residues. The CDR3 reads CASSSSLGSGYTF. The CDR3 DNA reads as TGTGCCAGCAGCTCCAGTCTGGGAAGTGGCTACACCTTC.

The chain links TRBV6-1 to TRBJ2-1; TRBD2 matches at 10 bases. The V gene's germline CDR1 is MNHNS and CDR2 SASEGT. J lost 6 bases, V lost 2 bases, and 4 bases had no gene match. The CDR3 is 15 amino acids. The CDR3, as DNA: TGTGCCAGCAGTGAAAGGACTAGCGGAATCAATGAGCAGTTCTTC. It codes for CASSERTSGINEQFF.

V and J are TRBV12-5 and TRBJ2-7, with D perhaps matching TRBD2 (6 bases). The CDR3 runs to 15 residues. Trimming stripped 6 bases from V and 1 base from J, with 16 bases between. The germline V gene encodes CDR1 LGHNT and CDR2 FRNRAP. The CDR3 reads CASGRGSGGSYEQYF. As DNA, the CDR3 is TGTGCTAGTGGCCGGGGGTCCGGGGGTTCCTACGAGCAGTACTTC.

The chain has TRBV19 and TRBJ1-5, with D perhaps matching TRBD1 (5 bases). CDR1 and CDR2 (germline): LNHDA, SQIVND (reference sequence). This CDR3 comprises 16 residues. V gave up 6 bases and J gave up 2 bases, with 17 bases separating them. The CDR3 DNA is TGTGCCAGTAGCCAAACCGCCTTGGGGGGCAATCAGCCCCAGCATTTT. Residues: CASSQTALGGNQPQHF.